This T cell receptor (beta chain) was sequenced for a study of blood T cell repertoires in COVID-19. Study overall: Cohort 3 recovery required two negative PCRs, clearance, or symptom resolution. Nucleic acid was either cDNA or gDNA, and it came from T cells, B-cell-depleted T cells, or PBMCs.

All enrollees were roughly 18 to 90 years old and from under 25 US areas. Per germline, CDR1 MDHEN and CDR2 SYDVKM. The CDR3 has 16 residues. V lost 4 bases to trimming and J lost 6 bases, with 21 bases between them. Per the study methods: The authors estimated nucleated cell counts from reference gene primer amplification. Sequencing was performed with immunoSEQ multiplex PCR; in TCRdb, only in-frame clones are kept and a portion is missing. V and J calls and clone size come straight from that table; D and trimming were deduced from the DNA. The table lists about 170,000 clones, around 79% of them singletons.

This chain joins TRBV28 and TRBJ1-1; weak D call: TRBD1 (6 bases). Sequencing input: PBMCs or T cells enriched from blood (not recorded which). The TCR comes from a woman in her seventies in a cohort exposed to, infected with or recovered from COVID-19 (not recorded which). CDR3 residues: CASSSPRGASLAEAFF. The CDR3 nucleotides are TGTGCCAGCAGTTCCCCCCGGGGGGCGAGTCTAGCTGAAGCTTTCTTT.